Shown below are 16 T cell receptor beta chains from a single sample sequenced in a study of CD8 T cells in Susac syndrome. Random-hexamer reverse transcription was applied to about 0.45 to 1 ug RNA. Each CDR3 protein is one row after TCRdb ran MiXCR on the immunoSEQ multiplex PCR reads. The sample lists about 210,000 distinct CDR3 sequences, 95% occurring once. The sequencing sample was made of CD4+ T cells from PBMCs. The origin of the receptors is a human donor with multiple sclerosis.

The chain carries TRBV5-4 and TRBJ1-2; tentatively, D is TRBD1 (5 bases). Germline V gene data show CDR1 as SGHNT and CDR2 as YYREEE (reference sequence). The CDR3 runs to 15 residues. The V end was cut by 0 bases, the J end by 6 bases, with 15 bases between. DNA for the CDR3: TGTGCCAGCAGCTTGGCTTCGGGAGGGGAGCATGGCTACACCTTC. Translation gives CASSLASGGEHGYTF.

The chain uses TRBV28 and TRBJ2-3; no clear D. The CDR3 contains 14 residues. Trimming removed 4 bases at V and 0 bases at J, with 8 bases between. Germline lookup yields CDR1 MDHEN and CDR2 SYDVKM. The CDR3 reads CASSYGPSTDTQYF. DNA for the CDR3: TGTGCCAGCAGTTACGGCCCTAGCACAGATACGCAGTATTTT.

The chain joins TRBV20-1 to TRBJ2-1; 10 nucleotides line up with TRBD2. The V gene's germline CDR1 is DFQATT and CDR2 SNEGSKA (reference sequence). This CDR3 contains 15 residues. DNA of the CDR3: TGCAGGGCCCGGGCCGGGACTAGCGCATACAATGAGCAGTTCTTC. Encoded protein: CRARAGTSAYNEQFF.

The V gene is TRBV7-9, the J gene TRBJ2-6; 9 positions agree with TRBD1. Germline V gene sequence: CDR1 SEHNR, CDR2 FQNEAQ (reference sequence). Trimming removed 4 bases from V and 0 bases from J; junction bases left unmatched: 7. The CDR3 loop spans 18 amino acids. In DNA form, the CDR3 reads TGTGCCAGCAGCTCCTGGACAGGGGCGAGCTCTGGGGCCAACGTCCTGACTTTC. As protein: CASSSWTGASSGANVLTF.

This chain joins TRBV25-1 and TRBJ2-1; no clear D. The CDR3 totals 12 residues. Germline loops: CDR1 MGHDK, CDR2 SYGVNS. The V end lost 1 base, the J end lost 2 bases, and 0 bases lay between the germline ends. In DNA, the CDR3 is TGTGCCAGCAGTGAATCCTACAATGAGCAGTTCTTC. Translation gives CASSESYNEQFF.

The chain carries TRBV20-1 and TRBJ2-5, with 7 bases matching TRBD1. With 5 bases clipped from V and 2 bases from J, the junction kept 8 bases outside the gene matches. The germline V gene has CDR1 DFQATT and CDR2 SNEGSKA (reference sequence). CDR3 length: 14 amino acids. Written as DNA, the CDR3 is TGCAGTGCTCACCGGGACAGCTTTCAAGAGACCCAGTACTTC. It codes for CSAHRDSFQETQYF.

The rearrangement joins TRBV5-1 to TRBJ2-1; 14 bases align to TRBD2. CDR3 length: 17 amino acids. The V gene's germline CDR1 is SGHRS and CDR2 YFSETQ. With 4 bases clipped from V and 6 bases from J, the junction kept 9 bases outside the gene matches. CDR3 coding DNA: TGCGCCAGCAGCGGGGGGACTAGCGGGAGAGTCGGCAATGAGCAGTTCTTC. Translation gives CASSGGTSGRVGNEQFF.

V gene TRBV5-4 combines with J gene TRBJ2-7; no clear D gene. The V gene's germline CDR1 is SGHNT and CDR2 YYREEE (reference sequence). The V gene lost 5 bases and the J gene lost 2 bases, with 14 bases spanning the gap. CDR3 size: 14 residues. CDR3 nucleotides: TGTGCCAGCAGACGGACCTTATCCGCCTACGAGCAGTACTTC. Its translation is CASRRTLSAYEQYF.

The chain has TRBV20-1 and TRBJ2-5; 12 nucleotides align to TRBD2. The CDR3 covers 16 residues. Germline loops: CDR1 DFQATT, CDR2 SNEGSKA (reference sequence). J was trimmed by 5 bases and V by 5 bases; bases with no gene match: 12. CDR3 in amino acids: CSAQPLAGGRLETQYF. CDR3 DNA sequence: TGCAGTGCTCAACCTCTAGCGGGGGGGCGGTTGGAGACCCAGTACTTC.

This rearrangement joins TRBV5-6 to TRBJ1-1, with a possible D match to TRBD1 (5 bases). The V and J ends lost 1 base and 0 bases respectively, with 10 bases between them. Germline CDR1 reads SGHDT; CDR2 reads YYEEEE. The CDR3 has 15 amino acids. The CDR3 here is CASSLWTLLNTEAFF. CDR3 in DNA: TGTGCCAGCAGCTTGTGGACACTATTGAACACTGAAGCTTTCTTT.

The V gene is TRBV18, the J gene TRBJ1-5; the D gene is possibly TRBD1 (5 bases). V lost 3 bases to trimming and J lost 1 base, with 19 bases between them. Germline V lookup: CDR1 KGHSH, CDR2 LQKENI. This CDR3 region has 18 residues. CDR3 sequence reads: CASSPTGPRLTSNQPQHF. CDR3 in DNA: TGTGCCAGCTCACCCACGGGACCGCGGCTAACAAGCAATCAGCCCCAGCATTTT.

The genes are TRBV29-1 and TRBJ2-5; tentatively, D is TRBD2 (5 bases). Looked up from germline, CDR1 is SQVTM and CDR2 is ANQGSEA. V gave up 5 bases and J gave up 5 bases, with 18 bases separating them. This CDR3 spans 14 amino acids. The CDR3 DNA follows: TGCAGCGTTTCCTGGACTCCCCAGTCGGAGACCCAGTACTTC. It is translated as CSVSWTPQSETQYF.

In its sample, this clonotype was seen a few times. The V call is TRBV3-1, the J call TRBJ2-7; 7 nucleotides match TRBD1. V lost 3 bases and J lost 3; bases outside the gene matches: 5. The CDR3 sequence is 14 residues long. Germline V gives CDR1 LGHDT, CDR2 YNNKEL (reference sequence). CDR3: CASSHGTASYEQYF. The CDR3 nucleotides are TGTGCCAGCAGCCATGGGACAGCTAGCTACGAGCAGTACTTC.

The chain links TRBV11-2 to TRBJ2-5; the D is unclear. This CDR3 is built from 13 residues. CDR1 and CDR2 (germline): SGHAT, FQNNGV. Trimming pared 2 bases from V and 4 bases from J, leaving 8 bases between. CDR3: CASSLSSGETQYF. The CDR3 region has the DNA TGTGCCAGCAGCTTATCGTCAGGAGAGACCCAGTACTTC.

V is TRBV3-1 and J is TRBJ2-1, with 15 bases lining up with TRBD2. The CDR3 totals 17 residues. V lost 7 bases to trimming and J lost 4 bases; unmatched junction nucleotides: 8. Per the germline V gene, CDR1 is LGHDT and CDR2 is YNNKEL (reference sequence). CDR3 bases: TGTGCCAGCAAAAGGACTAGCGGGGGGGCTTTTTACAATGAGCAGTTCTTC. It specifies CASKRTSGGAFYNEQFF.

CDR3 sequence reads: CASSVVSQTNYGYTF. Written as DNA, the CDR3 is TGTGCCAGCAGCGTAGTTTCACAAACTAACTATGGCTACACCTTC. The J gene is TRBJ1-2, the V gene TRBV9, with D unclear. CDR1 and CDR2 (germline): SGDLS, YYNGEE. The germline V and J ends were trimmed by 0 bases and 0 bases, with 9 bases remaining between them. The CDR3 loop spans 15 amino acids.